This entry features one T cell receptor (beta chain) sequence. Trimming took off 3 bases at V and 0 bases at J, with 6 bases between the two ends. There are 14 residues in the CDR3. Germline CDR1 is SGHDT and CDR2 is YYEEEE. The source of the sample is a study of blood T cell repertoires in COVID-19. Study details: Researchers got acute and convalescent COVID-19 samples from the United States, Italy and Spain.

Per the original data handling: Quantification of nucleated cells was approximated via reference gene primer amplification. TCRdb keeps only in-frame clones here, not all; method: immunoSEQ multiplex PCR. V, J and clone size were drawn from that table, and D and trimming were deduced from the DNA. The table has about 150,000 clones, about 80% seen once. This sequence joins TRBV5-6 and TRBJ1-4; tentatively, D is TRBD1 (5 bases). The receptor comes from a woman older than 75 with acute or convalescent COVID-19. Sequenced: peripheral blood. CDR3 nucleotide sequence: TGTGCCAGCAGCTCACAGGCAACTAATGAAAAACTGTTTTTT. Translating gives CASSSQATNEKLFF.